These 24 T cell receptor beta chains originate from one sample sequenced in a study of regulatory T cells in long-lasting Graves disease. Researchers made TCR beta libraries by using iRepertoire HTBI primers and running Arm-PCR on CDR3 regions. TCRdb reprocessed the multiplex PCR reads via MiXCR and lists one record per CDR3 protein. Among 400,000 to 500,000 distinct CDR3 sequences listed, around 17% were seen once. Time point of the sample: newly diagnosed GD, antithyroid drugs for less than 3 months. Generation of the TCR library employed RNA extracted from PBMCs. The sample was also linked to a second study, of T cells in Graves' hyperthyroidism and ophthalmopathy.

The specimen comprised peripheral blood mononuclear cells (PBMCs), sampled at new diagnosis, from a patient treated with antithyroid drugs. The receptor set was obtained from a woman in her late teens or twenties with Graves disease.

This clonotype was observed at least ten times. The CDR3 region is CAWIKGSQNEQFF. For the CDR3, the DNA is TGTGCCTGGATTAAGGGTTCTCAAAATGAGCAGTTCTTC. J is TRBJ2-1 and V is TRBV30, with unresolved D. The CDR3 is made up of 13 amino acids. Per germline, CDR1 GTSNPN and CDR2 SVGIG (reference sequence). Trimming stripped 4 bases from V and 7 bases from J, with 14 bases between.

The chain employs TRBV11-3 and TRBJ2-1, with TRBD1 identical over 8 bases. The germline gives CDR1 SGHNT, CDR2 YENEEA. The ends lost 1 base at V and 9 bases at J; junction bases unmatched: 8. This CDR3 contains 15 residues. The CDR3 coding sequence is TGTGCCAGCAGCTTAGTAGGACAGGGACAGAGTGAGCAGTTCTTC. It codes for CASSLVGQGQSEQFF.

The table lists this clonotype with many counts. The chain links TRBV30 to TRBJ2-1, with D possibly matching TRBD1 (5 bases). The germline V and J ends were trimmed by 2 bases and 6 bases, with 11 bases remaining between them. CDR1 and CDR2 from the germline V gene are GTSNPN and SVGIG (reference sequence). CDR3 size: 13 residues. Here the CDR3 reads CAWSTGRGNEQFF. In DNA, the CDR3 is TGTGCCTGGAGTACGGGTAGGGGCAATGAGCAGTTCTTC.

This clonotype was observed a few times. The genes are TRBV19 and TRBJ2-2; TRBD2 matches at 7 bases. Germline values: CDR1 LNHDA, CDR2 SQIVND (reference sequence). V lost 5 bases to trimming and J lost 1 base; unmatched junction nucleotides: 7. The length of the CDR3 is 16 residues. For the CDR3, the DNA is TGTGCCAGTAGTGACCAGGGACTACAGAACACCGGGGAGCTGTTTTTT. The encoded protein is CASSDQGLQNTGELFF.

The chain employs TRBV18 and TRBJ2-7, with D perhaps TRBD2 (6 bases). V lost 1 base, J lost 6 bases, and 16 bases lay in between. The CDR3 runs to 15 residues. Per the germline V gene, CDR1 is KGHSH and CDR2 is LQKENI. The CDR3 coding sequence is TGTGCCAGCTCACCACGGGGGATTAGCGGTGGCGAGCAGTACTTC. Its protein product is CASSPRGISGGEQYF.

A few counts support this clonotype. This may stem from a read error, because a much larger clone lies one nucleotide away. CDR3 nucleotides: TGTGCCAGCTGGGGACTAGACGTTTCCTACGAGCAGTACTTC. Residues: CASWGLDVSYEQYF. The chain employs TRBV28 and TRBJ2-7; 8 bases are shared with TRBD2. Germline V lookup: CDR1 MDHEN, CDR2 SYDVKM. Trimming took 8 bases from V and 1 from J; bases not matched to a gene: 7. This CDR3 region has 14 residues.

This clonotype has a count of ten or more. V and J are TRBV3-1 and TRBJ2-7; TRBD2 matches at 7 bases. V was clipped by 0 bases and J by 7 bases; unmatched bases: 15. CDR1 is LGHDT and CDR2 is YNNKEL in the germline V gene (reference sequence). The CDR3 length is 17 residues. The CDR3 nucleotides are TGTGCCAGCAGCCAAGATCGAAGCGGGACTGCCCGGTGGGAGCAGTACTTC. Residues: CASSQDRSGTARWEQYF.

Many counts were recorded for this clonotype. The chain joins TRBV7-9 to TRBJ2-5; no clear D. V lost 0 bases, J lost 5 bases, and 4 bases lay in between. Germline V CDR1 and CDR2: SEHNR, FQNEAQ (reference sequence). This CDR3 comprises 12 residues. Here the CDR3 DNA reads TGTGCCAGCAGCTTAGCGCTGGAGACCCAGTACTTC. Protein sequence: CASSLALETQYF.

This clonotype was seen more than once but under ten times. V gene TRBV6-2 or TRBV6-3 combines with J gene TRBJ2-3; 9 positions match TRBD2. Per the germline V gene, CDR1 is MNHEY and CDR2 is SVGEGT. J was trimmed by 8 bases and V by 5 bases; bases with no gene match: 11. The CDR3 loop spans 15 amino acids. Written as DNA, the CDR3 is TGTGCCAGCAGTACGGGGACTAGCTTTGCCGCTACGCAGTATTTT. Its translation: CASSTGTSFAATQYF.

This clonotype has only a few counts. The chain links TRBV27 to TRBJ1-2, with 7 bases fitting TRBD1. The CDR3 consists of 14 residues. V lost 5 bases and J lost 3; bases outside the gene matches: 6. The germline V gene has CDR1 MNHEY and CDR2 SMNVEV (reference sequence). CDR3 amino acids: CASSQGVRYYGYTF. DNA of the CDR3: TGTGCCAGCAGTCAGGGGGTCAGGTACTATGGCTACACCTTC.

This clonotype showed up many times. This rearrangement joins TRBV5-1 to TRBJ1-1, with 7 bases lining up with TRBD1. The junction had 4 bases not matched to a gene; V was cut back by 7 bases and J by 1 base. Germline-derived CDR1 and CDR2 are SGHRS and YFSETQ. This CDR3 region has 13 residues. CDR3: CASWTGTNTEAFF. CDR3 nucleotides: TGCGCCAGCTGGACAGGTACGAACACTGAAGCTTTCTTT. Looking up the rest from reference TRBV5-1 and TRBJ1-1 gives the full variable domain: KAGVTQTPRYLIKTRGQQVTLSCSPISGHRSVSWYQQTPGQGLQFLFEYFSETQRNKGNFPGRFSGRQFSNSRSEMNVSTLELGDSALYLCASWTGTNTEAFFGQGTRLTVV.

This clonotype appeared a few times. The rearrangement links TRBV29-1 to TRBJ2-5, with no clear D. The CDR3 covers 12 residues. The V end lost 8 bases, the J end lost 4 bases, and 14 bases lay between the germline ends. Germline lookup yields CDR1 SQVTM and CDR2 ANQGSEA. The CDR3 DNA is TGCAGCACAACTGGGGTCGGAGAGACCCAGTACTTC. As protein: CSTTGVGETQYF. The full variable domain, with the rest looked up from reference TRBV29-1 and TRBJ2-5, is SAVISQKPSRDICQRGTSLTIQCQVDSQVTMMFWYRQQPGQSLTLIATANQGSEATYESGFVIDKFPISRPNLTFSTLTVSNMSPEDSSIYLCSTTGVGETQYFGPGTRLLVL.

This clonotype has ten or more counts. V and J are TRBV20-1 and TRBJ2-1; D is possibly TRBD2 (6 bases). This CDR3 is built from 14 residues. V lost 3 bases to trimming and J lost 2 bases, with 11 bases between them. Germline V gene sequence: CDR1 DFQATT, CDR2 SNEGSKA (reference sequence). The CDR3: CSASQEGTYNEQFF. For the CDR3, the DNA is TGCAGTGCTAGTCAGGAGGGGACCTACAATGAGCAGTTCTTC.

Details on this clonotype: It is likely a read error: a sequence one base away is far more abundant. This rearrangement joins TRBV11-3 to TRBJ2-5, with 9 bases identical to TRBD2. The germline V gene has CDR1 SGHNT and CDR2 YENEEA. This CDR3 is 15 amino acids long. In DNA, the CDR3 is TGTGCCAACAGCCTAGCGGGGACTAACCAAGAGACCCAGTACTTC. Its protein product is CANSLAGTNQETQYF.

The chain joins TRBV5-1 to TRBJ2-1; 13 nucleotides match TRBD2. The V and J ends lost 4 bases and 3 bases, in that order; junction bases with no gene match: 4. Germline CDR1 reads SGHRS; CDR2 reads YFSETQ. The CDR3 covers 16 residues. CDR3 DNA sequence: TGCGCCAGCAGCATAGGGACTAGCGGGATCTACAATGAGCAGTTCTTC. Protein: CASSIGTSGIYNEQFF.

This clonotype was found many times. A read error may produce the germline difference seen at one junction end. The rearrangement joins TRBV12-3 or TRBV12-4 to TRBJ2-1; a possible D gene is TRBD2 (8 bases). This CDR3 region has 15 residues. CDR3 sequence: CASRLAGQTSNEQFF. DNA for the CDR3: TGTGCCAGCAGGTTAGCGGGACAGACAAGCAATGAGCAGTTCTTC.

There are many counts of this clonotype. This chain joins TRBV6-1 and TRBJ2-5, with 8 bases aligning to TRBD1. Germline V gene sequence: CDR1 MNHNS, CDR2 SASEGT. Losses at the gene ends were 2 bases for V and 5 bases for J; bases not matched to a gene: 4. The CDR3 has 14 residues. The CDR3 sequence is CASSEQGAGETQYF. CDR3 in DNA: TGTGCCAGCAGTGAACAGGGGGCTGGCGAGACCCAGTACTTC.

The J gene is TRBJ2-1, the V gene TRBV14; TRBD2 matches 8 bases. The CDR3 is 15 residues long. V was clipped by 0 bases and J by 9 bases; unmatched bases: 7. The germline CDR1 and CDR2 sequences are SGHDN and FVKESK. In DNA, the CDR3 is TGTGCCAGCAGCCAAGATAGGAGCGGGAGTATTGAGCAGTTCTTC. Its translation is CASSQDRSGSIEQFF.

The CDR3 nucleotides read TGTGCCAGCAGGGACTTTTATCTAGCGGGAGGGGCCGGGGAGCTGTTTTTT. Translated, it gives CASRDFYLAGGAGELFF. The J gene is TRBJ2-2, the V gene TRBV6-2 or TRBV6-3, with 12 bases matching TRBD2. Germline CDR1 reads MNHEY; CDR2 reads SVGEGT. The CDR3 totals 17 residues. The trim removed 6 bases at V and 6 bases at J, leaving 11 bases unmatched.

The rearrangement joins TRBV5-6 to TRBJ2-1; the match to TRBD2 covers 13 bases. This CDR3 spans 17 amino acids. The junction had 10 bases not matched to a gene; V was cut back by 4 bases and J by 6 bases. Germline CDR1 is SGHDT and CDR2 is YYEEEE. CDR3 DNA: TGTGCCAGCAGCGATAGCGGACTAGCGGGAGTCCCCAATGAGCAGTTCTTC. Protein: CASSDSGLAGVPNEQFF. The whole variable domain, filled in from reference TRBV5-6 and TRBJ2-1, reads DAGVTQSPTHLIKTRGQQVTLRCSPKSGHDTVSWYQQALGQGPQFIFQYYEEEERQRGNFPDRFSGHQFPNYSSELNVNALLLGDSALYLCASSDSGLAGVPNEQFFGPGTRLTVL.

This clonotype was seen many times. J is TRBJ2-5 and V is TRBV7-6, with D perhaps matching TRBD2 (6 bases). CDR1 and CDR2 (germline): SGHVS, FNYEAQ. The CDR3 totals 16 residues. V lost 5 bases and J lost 0, with 16 bases in between. The CDR3 region has the DNA TGTGCCAGCAGCGCCTTAGCGGAACCGTACCAAGAGACCCAGTACTTC. Translating it yields CASSALAEPYQETQYF.

This clonotype has a handful of counts. The rearrangement uses TRBV20-1 and TRBJ1-1, with a possible D match to TRBD1 (5 bases). V lost 6 bases to trimming and J lost 0 bases, with 17 bases between them. The length of the CDR3 is 15 residues. The germline gives CDR1 DFQATT, CDR2 SNEGSKA (reference sequence). CDR3 sequence reads: CSAPRERLLNTEAFF. The CDR3 DNA is TGCAGTGCCCCCAGGGAAAGGCTCTTGAACACTGAAGCTTTCTTT.

The table lists this clonotype with many counts. The genes are TRBV12-3 or TRBV12-4 and TRBJ2-7; D unresolved. Trimming pared 5 bases from V and 5 bases from J, leaving 10 bases between. The CDR3 spans 12 residues. The CDR3 DNA follows: TGTGCCAGCAGTCCTACGGGTCACGAGCAGTACTTC. As protein: CASSPTGHEQYF.

This clonotype came up a few times. The gene calls are TRBV6-1 and TRBJ2-7; 7 bases map to TRBD2. Germline-derived CDR1 and CDR2 are MNHNS and SASEGT. The CDR3 sequence is 16 residues long. Germline trimming cut 6 bases from V and 2 bases from J; bases unmatched to any gene: 13. The CDR3 DNA is TGTGCCAGCAGACTGTCCCGCGGGAGCGGGGCCTACGAGCAGTACTTC. Translating it yields CASRLSRGSGAYEQYF.